The 24 T cell receptor beta chains listed next were all sequenced from one sample in a study of CD8 T cells in ankylosing spondylitis. One entry per CDR3 protein results from TCRdb running MiXCR on the 5' RACE reads. The profile covers 450,000 or so distinct CDR3 sequences, with about 24% appearing a single time and about 0.9% taken by the ten largest. Study outcomes and limitations: Blood from ankylosing spondylitis patients appeared to carry a characteristic roughly 8-variant TCR beta motif.

No antigen has been assigned to these receptors. Sequencing was performed on blood, either unsorted or a sorted T cell fraction (not recorded which). The receptors originated from a male donor with ankylosing spondylitis.

At least ten counts were recorded for this clonotype. The chain combines TRBV12-3 or TRBV12-4 with TRBJ1-5; D is undetermined. V dropped 2 bases and J dropped 4 bases, with 12 bases sitting between them. The CDR3 has 15 amino acids. The CDR3 coding sequence is TGTGCCAGCAGTTTACAGAGGGCTGAGAATCAGCCCCAGCATTTT. Residues: CASSLQRAENQPQHF.

This clonotype appeared many times. This chain connects TRBV7-8 to TRBJ2-2; tentative D call: TRBD2 (6 bases). Germline V gene sequence: CDR1 SGHVS, CDR2 FQNEAQ. V was trimmed by 5 bases and J by 6 bases, leaving 10 bases between them. The CDR3 length is 13 residues. CDR3 protein: CASSQGLPGELFF. The DNA for the CDR3 is TGTGCCAGCAGCCAGGGACTCCCCGGGGAGCTGTTTTTT.

This clonotype was counted only a few times. The V call is TRBV5-6, the J call TRBJ1-5, with D possibly being TRBD1 (5 bases). This CDR3 has 17 amino acids. Germline assignment: CDR1 SGHDT and CDR2 YYEEEE. Trimming removed 0 bases from V and 6 bases from J, with 19 bases in between. This CDR3 reads CASSLGDPGRAGQPQHF. CDR3 DNA sequence: TGTGCCAGCAGCTTGGGGGATCCAGGGAGAGCGGGTCAGCCCCAGCATTTT.

This clonotype was seen more than once but under ten times. V usage is TRBV20-1 and J usage is TRBJ2-5, with D perhaps matching TRBD2 (6 bases). This CDR3 has 13 amino acids. V was clipped by 3 bases and J by 5 bases, with 13 bases between them. The V gene's germline CDR1 is DFQATT and CDR2 SNEGSKA (reference sequence). The DNA for the CDR3 is TGCAGTGCTAGTGAGGGCGCGGGGGAGACCCAGTACTTC. Translating it yields CSASEGAGETQYF.

The rearrangement uses TRBV29-1 and TRBJ2-7; 11 bases line up with TRBD1. Germline CDR1 is SQVTM and CDR2 is ANQGSEA. J was trimmed by 0 bases and V by 8 bases; bases with no gene match: 3. The CDR3 covers 13 residues. The CDR3 DNA is TGCAGCACCGGACAGGGGGCCTCCTACGAGCAGTACTTC. It codes for CSTGQGASYEQYF.

This clonotype was seen a single time. The V call is TRBV11-3, the J call TRBJ2-3, with D possibly matching TRBD2 (6 bases). In germline, CDR1 is SGHNT, CDR2 YENEEA. V shed 5 bases and J shed 6 bases, with 15 bases lying between them. The CDR3 length is 14 residues. The CDR3 is CASSRRAGYDTQYF. As DNA, the CDR3 is TGTGCCAGCAGCCGCCGGGCGGGATACGATACGCAGTATTTT.

CDR3 DNA: TGCAGTGCTAACCCCCTTAACGACAGTTATAGCAATCAGCCCCAGCATTTT. Translation: CSANPLNDSYSNQPQHF. The chain joins TRBV20-1 to TRBJ1-5; D perhaps matches TRBD1 (5 bases). The germline V gene has CDR1 DFQATT and CDR2 SNEGSKA (reference sequence). V lost 4 bases and J lost 0, with 19 bases in between. The CDR3 totals 17 residues.

This clonotype was counted between two and nine times. The chain joins TRBV5-1 to TRBJ2-1, with 7 bases identical to TRBD2. Germline lookup yields CDR1 SGHRS and CDR2 YFSETQ. The CDR3 contains 15 residues. Trimming at V came to 4 bases and at J to 0 bases, leaving 4 bases not matched to a gene. The CDR3 sequence is CASSTSASSYNEQFF. CDR3 DNA sequence: TGCGCCAGCAGCACTAGCGCGAGCTCCTACAATGAGCAGTTCTTC. Full variable domain (missing parts from reference TRBV5-1 and TRBJ2-1): KAGVTQTPRYLIKTRGQQVTLSCSPISGHRSVSWYQQTPGQGLQFLFEYFSETQRNKGNFPGRFSGRQFSNSRSEMNVSTLELGDSALYLCASSTSASSYNEQFFGPGTRLTVL.

This clonotype was seen at least ten times. The rearrangement links TRBV12-3 or TRBV12-4 to TRBJ1-5; no clear D. V lost 3 bases to trimming and J lost 3 bases, with 6 bases between them. The CDR3 totals 13 residues. This CDR3 is CASSFDPNQPQHF. In DNA form, the CDR3 reads TGTGCCAGCAGTTTTGACCCCAATCAGCCCCAGCATTTT.

The rearrangement links TRBV5-1 to TRBJ2-1; TRBD2 agrees at 10 bases. The V gene end was trimmed by 3 bases and the J gene end by 6 bases; junction bases not matched to a gene: 3. From germline, CDR1 is SGHRS and CDR2 YFSETQ. The CDR3 loop spans 14 amino acids. The CDR3 sequence: CASSSSGSSNEQFF. The CDR3 bases are TGCGCCAGCAGCTCTAGCGGGAGTAGCAATGAGCAGTTCTTC.

The chain combines TRBV5-1 with TRBJ2-1; 7 bases fit TRBD2. Germline V lookup: CDR1 SGHRS, CDR2 YFSETQ. The trim removed 0 bases at V and 8 bases at J, leaving 8 bases unmatched. The CDR3 contains 15 residues. CDR3 sequence reads: CASSLEKREVDEQFF. CDR3 sequence (DNA): TGCGCCAGCAGCTTGGAGAAGCGGGAAGTCGATGAGCAGTTCTTC. Based on the CDR3 plus reference TRBV5-1 and TRBJ2-1, the full variable domain is KAGVTQTPRYLIKTRGQQVTLSCSPISGHRSVSWYQQTPGQGLQFLFEYFSETQRNKGNFPGRFSGRQFSNSRSEMNVSTLELGDSALYLCASSLEKREVDEQFFGPGTRLTVL.

The V gene is TRBV10-2, the J gene TRBJ2-3; 9 bases are shared with TRBD2. The length of the CDR3 is 18 residues. The ends lost 7 bases at V and 0 bases at J; junction bases unmatched: 14. Per the germline V gene, CDR1 is WSHSY and CDR2 is SAAADI. CDR3 in DNA: TGCGCCAGCATGGGTAGCGGGAGAGTGGATTCTAGCACAGATACGCAGTATTTT. Amino acid sequence: CASMGSGRVDSSTDTQYF.

The sample holds many counts of this clonotype. V usage is TRBV7-9 and J usage is TRBJ1-2; possible D gene TRBD1, 5 bases. The CDR3 consists of 15 residues. V shed 1 base and J shed 4 bases, with 13 bases lying between them. CDR1 and CDR2 (germline): SEHNR, FQNEAQ (reference sequence). CDR3: CASSLGGDRSYGYTF. The CDR3 nucleotides are TGTGCCAGCAGCTTAGGGGGGGATCGTAGCTATGGCTACACCTTC. Full variable domain (outside the CDR3, taken from reference TRBV7-9 and TRBJ1-2): DTGVSQNPRHKITKRGQNVTFRCDPISEHNRLYWYRQTLGQGPEFLTYFQNEAQLEKSRLLSDRFSAERPKGSFSTLEIQRTEQGDSAMYLCASSLGGDRSYGYTFGSGTRLTVV.

This clonotype was seen more than once but under ten times. This chain joins TRBV12-3 or TRBV12-4 and TRBJ2-6, with D possibly matching TRBD1 (6 bases). There are 13 residues in the CDR3. V was cut by 6 bases and J by 7 bases, with 10 bases left in between. The CDR3 DNA reads as TGTGCCAGCAGCCCGACAGGCGCCAACGTCCTGACTTTC. It is translated as CASSPTGANVLTF.

The chain employs TRBV5-4 and TRBJ2-1, with TRBD2 as a possible D gene (6 bases). The V end was cut by 6 bases, the J end by 3 bases, with 13 bases between. The CDR3 has 14 amino acids. Germline loops: CDR1 SGHNT, CDR2 YYREEE (reference sequence). Here the CDR3 DNA reads TGTGCCAGCACCGCGGGCGGGGTCTACAATGAGCAGTTCTTC. It translates to CASTAGGVYNEQFF.

This clonotype was found a few times. This chain links TRBV6-1 with TRBJ2-2; 9 bases are a match to TRBD1. This CDR3 has 15 residues. V lost 5 bases to trimming and J lost 5 bases; unmatched junction nucleotides: 6. CDR1 is MNHNS, CDR2 SASEGT, per germline. Here the CDR3 DNA reads TGTGCCAGCAGTCTGGACAGGGGTGGGACCGGGGAGCTGTTTTTT. It translates to CASSLDRGGTGELFF.

The chain has TRBV7-2 and TRBJ2-2; no clear D. V shed 4 bases and J shed 1 base, with 7 bases lying between them. The CDR3 contains 14 residues. Germline-derived CDR1 and CDR2 are SGHTA and FQGNSA. For the CDR3, the DNA is TGTGCCAGCAGCTCCCTCTTGAACACCGGGGAGCTGTTTTTT. Translated: CASSSLLNTGELFF. Complete variable domain (other parts from reference TRBV7-2 and TRBJ2-2): GAGVSQSPSNKVTEKGKDVELRCDPISGHTALYWYRQSLGQGLEFLIYFQGNSAPDKSGLPSDRFSAERTGGSVSTLTIQRTQQEDSAVYLCASSSLLNTGELFFGEGSRLTVL.

This clonotype was observed a handful of times. The rearrangement links TRBV12-3 or TRBV12-4 to TRBJ2-3; 7 bases map to TRBD2. V was pared by 5 bases and J by 7 bases, with 3 bases of the junction left unmatched. This CDR3 has 12 residues. CDR3 DNA: TGTGCCAGCAGTAGACTAGCCTATACGCAGTATTTT. Translating gives CASSRLAYTQYF.

There are a few counts of this clonotype. CDR3 sequence (DNA): TGCGCCAGCAGCTTGGACAGGGCATCCTATGGCTACACCTTC. It encodes CASSLDRASYGYTF. The rearrangement links TRBV5-1 to TRBJ1-2; D might be TRBD1 (6 bases). Germline V lookup: CDR1 SGHRS, CDR2 YFSETQ. The V end was cut by 0 bases, the J end by 4 bases, with 10 bases between. The CDR3 spans 14 residues.

This clonotype came up a few times. The J gene is TRBJ2-3, the V gene TRBV7-9, with a tentative D call TRBD1 (6 bases). Trimming left V 5 bases short and J 0 bases short, with 12 bases between. CDR1 is SEHNR and CDR2 is FQNEAQ in the germline V gene (reference sequence). The CDR3 spans 15 residues. The CDR3 is CASSPAGDSTDTQYF. DNA for the CDR3: TGTGCCAGCAGCCCCGCAGGGGATAGCACAGATACGCAGTATTTT.

The chain carries TRBV3-1 and TRBJ1-1; maybe TRBD1 (5 bases). Per germline, CDR1 LGHDT and CDR2 YNNKEL (reference sequence). V was shortened by 3 bases and J by 1 base, with 15 bases between the two germline ends. This CDR3 is 16 amino acids long. The CDR3 coding sequence is TGTGCCAGCAGCCAGAGGCCCTTGACAGCGAACACTGAAGCTTTCTTT. Amino acid sequence: CASSQRPLTANTEAFF.

This clonotype was observed many times. The chain uses TRBV27 and TRBJ2-3; 10 nucleotides line up with TRBD2. V lost 8 bases to trimming and J lost 2 bases; unmatched junction nucleotides: 13. Per the germline V gene, CDR1 is MNHEY and CDR2 is SMNVEV (reference sequence). The CDR3 consists of 17 residues. The CDR3: CASWASGSSALTDTQYF. CDR3 DNA: TGTGCCAGCTGGGCTAGCGGGAGCTCAGCGCTCACAGATACGCAGTATTTT.

J is TRBJ1-2 and V is TRBV3-1; D gene ambiguous. The CDR3 has 15 residues. V gave up 4 bases and J gave up 2 bases, with 14 bases separating them. Germline CDR1 and CDR2: LGHDT and YNNKEL (reference sequence). CDR3 in amino acids: CASSPAGRPNYGYTF. The CDR3 nucleotides read TGTGCCAGCAGCCCCGCGGGCAGACCCAACTATGGCTACACCTTC.

The rearrangement uses TRBV30 and TRBJ2-3; D unresolved. The germline V gene encodes CDR1 GTSNPN and CDR2 SVGIG (reference sequence). The CDR3 is made up of 12 amino acids. V was clipped by 1 base and J by 0 bases, with 2 bases between them. CDR3 loop: CAWSGSTDTQYF. The CDR3 DNA sequence: TGTGCCTGGAGTGGCAGCACAGATACGCAGTATTTT.